This T cell receptor beta chain emerged from a study of T cell responses to AZD1222 COVID-19 vaccine. The method was immunoSEQ multiplex PCR; TCRdb's version includes in-frame clones alone and lacks a portion of them. Of about 110,000 clones in the sample, roughly nine tenths were seen once. Germline V lookup: CDR1 MDHEN, CDR2 SYDVKM. The CDR3 loop spans 16 amino acids. Trimming removed 5 bases from V and 5 bases from J; junction bases left unmatched: 15. As to this clone: The antigen is not known.

Overall study findings and caveats: Targets within unmutated variant regions were reportedly found for nearly half of spike-specific TCRs. Dominant at 160-218 and 743-854, vaccine-associated CD4 TCRs also spanned spike. Donors were chiefly white British, with a greater number of females, and clonal diversity was perhaps underestimated. Only a handful of AZD1222 recipients, more than 5 in all, had baseline seropositivity.

The receptor was isolated from an adult who received the AZD1222 COVID-19 vaccine. Material: peripheral blood, obtained 28 days after the second AZD1222 dose. The chain links TRBV28 to TRBJ2-7, with 7 bases aligning to TRBD1. In DNA, the CDR3 is TGTGCCAGCAGTACACATCTAAGGGGGCGTTTAAACGAGCAGTACTTC. Its translation is CASSTHLRGRLNEQYF.